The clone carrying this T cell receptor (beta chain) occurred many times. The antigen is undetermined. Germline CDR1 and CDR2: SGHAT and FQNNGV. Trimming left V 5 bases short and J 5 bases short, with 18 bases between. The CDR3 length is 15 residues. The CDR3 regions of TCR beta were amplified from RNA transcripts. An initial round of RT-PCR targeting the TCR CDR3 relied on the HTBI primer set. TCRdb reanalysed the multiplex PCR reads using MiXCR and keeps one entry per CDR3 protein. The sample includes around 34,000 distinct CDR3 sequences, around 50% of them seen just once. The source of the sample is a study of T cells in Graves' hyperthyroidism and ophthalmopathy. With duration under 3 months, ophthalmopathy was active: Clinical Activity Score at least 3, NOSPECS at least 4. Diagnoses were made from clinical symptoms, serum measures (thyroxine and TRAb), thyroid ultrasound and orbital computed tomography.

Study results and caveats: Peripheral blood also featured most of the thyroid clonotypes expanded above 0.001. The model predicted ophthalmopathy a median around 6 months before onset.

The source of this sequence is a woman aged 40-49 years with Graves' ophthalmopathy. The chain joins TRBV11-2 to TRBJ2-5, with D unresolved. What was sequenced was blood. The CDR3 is CASSPFGLEGETQYF. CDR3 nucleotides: TGTGCCAGCAGCCCGTTTGGGCTCGAAGGGGAGACCCAGTACTTC.